The 16 T cell receptor beta chains presented below share a single source sample, sequenced in a study of graft-versus-host responses after intestinal transplantation. Profiling relied on immunoSEQ multiplex PCR, and the TCRdb table lists in-frame clones only, not all of them. This table has about 21,000 clones, roughly nine tenths appearing once. This specimen consisted of PBMCs, obtained roughly ten weeks after intestinal transplantation. The receptor set was obtained from a human patient who received an intestinal transplant, so some T cells may come from the graft donor.

CDR3 loop: CASSPDRSEQFF. CDR3 sequence (DNA): TGTGCCAGCTCACCAGACAGAAGTGAGCAGTTCTTC. The rearrangement joins TRBV18 to TRBJ2-1; D might be TRBD1 (5 bases). Germline CDR1 reads KGHSH; CDR2 reads LQKENI. Trimming removed 2 bases at V and 9 bases at J, with 8 bases between. The CDR3 length is 12 residues.

The chain has TRBV9 and TRBJ2-3; D is perhaps TRBD2 (5 bases). The CDR3 is 14 amino acids. V gave up 0 bases and J gave up 5 bases, with 10 bases separating them. Per germline, CDR1 SGDLS and CDR2 YYNGEE. The CDR3 region is CASSVAGEEDTQYF. The CDR3 nucleotides read TGTGCCAGCAGCGTAGCCGGGGAAGAAGATACGCAGTATTTT.

V usage is TRBV5-1 and J usage is TRBJ1-2, with D uncertain. Germline V CDR1 and CDR2: SGHRS, YFSETQ. V shed 0 bases and J shed 4 bases, with 13 bases lying between them. The CDR3 is 15 residues long. Here the CDR3 reads CASSLAIGLIYGYTF. DNA of the CDR3: TGCGCCAGCAGCTTGGCCATAGGACTGATCTATGGCTACACCTTC.

The chain recombines TRBV7-2 with TRBJ2-7; the match to TRBD1 covers 7 bases. The germline CDR1 and CDR2 sequences are SGHTA and FQGNSA. J gave up 3 bases and V 3 bases, and 5 bases lay outside the gene matches. This CDR3 comprises 14 residues. The CDR3: CASSFYRQGYEQYF. The CDR3 coding sequence is TGTGCCAGCAGCTTTTATCGACAGGGCTACGAGCAGTACTTC.

The chain carries TRBV6-5 and TRBJ2-1, with 7 bases lining up with TRBD2. The length of the CDR3 is 15 residues. J gave up 0 bases and V 2 bases, and 1 base lay outside the gene matches. The V gene's germline CDR1 is MNHEY and CDR2 SVGAGI. CDR3 in amino acids: CASSYGGDSYNEQFF. CDR3 coding DNA: TGTGCCAGCAGTTACGGGGGGGACTCCTACAATGAGCAGTTCTTC.

The rearrangement uses TRBV29-1 and TRBJ2-1; 9 nucleotides line up with TRBD1. V lost 1 base and J lost 4; bases outside the gene matches: 5. CDR1 SQVTM and CDR2 ANQGSEA come from the germline V gene. The length of the CDR3 is 15 residues. The CDR3 DNA sequence: TGCAGCGTTGAAGTTCTCGGGACAGGGTACAATGAGCAGTTCTTC. Its translation: CSVEVLGTGYNEQFF.

The chain uses TRBV2 and TRBJ1-2; TRBD1 matches 7 bases. The ends lost 1 base at V and 3 bases at J; junction bases unmatched: 2. Germline V gene sequence: CDR1 SNHLY, CDR2 FYNNEI. The length of the CDR3 is 14 residues. DNA of the CDR3: TGTGCCAGCAGTGAAGGTCAGGGGGACTATGGCTACACCTTC. Translating it yields CASSEGQGDYGYTF.

Written as DNA, the CDR3 is TGTGCCAGCAGTGAAGCCGGACAGGGCTTAGACGAGCAGTACTTC. Its translation: CASSEAGQGLDEQYF. The rearrangement uses TRBV2 and TRBJ2-5; 8 nucleotides match TRBD1. Matching the DNA end better, TRBJ2-7 makes the J call doubtful. The CDR3 runs 15 residues. The germline CDR1 and CDR2 sequences are SNHLY and FYNNEI.

The table lists this clone with a count of one. The chain employs TRBV12-5 and TRBJ2-2, with 9 bases that match TRBD2. CDR3 length: 15 amino acids. Germline V gene sequence: CDR1 LGHNT, CDR2 FRNRAP. J gave up 6 bases and V 7 bases, and 9 bases lay outside the gene matches. This CDR3 reads CASEKRGDYAGELFF. CDR3 DNA sequence: TGTGCTAGTGAGAAGCGGGGGGACTACGCCGGGGAGCTGTTTTTT.

Regarding this clone: Other DNA sequences in the sample encode the same CDR3. The gene calls are TRBV5-6 and TRBJ2-7; maybe TRBD1 (5 bases). Trimming took 2 bases from V and 0 from J, leaving 6 bases between them. The CDR3 loop spans 13 amino acids. CDR1 is SGHDT, CDR2 YYEEEE, per germline. The DNA of the CDR3 is TGTGCCAGCAGCTTCGACAGCTCCTACGAGCAGTACTTC. Protein sequence: CASSFDSSYEQYF.

The genes are TRBV19 and TRBJ1-2, with 10 bases identical to TRBD1. After removal of 7 bases from V and 3 bases from J, the junction contained 11 bases not matched to a gene. The CDR3 extends over 16 amino acids. Germline values: CDR1 LNHDA, CDR2 SQIVND (reference sequence). CDR3 in amino acids: CASTNRDRGVDYGYTF. In DNA, the CDR3 is TGTGCCAGTACCAACCGGGACAGGGGAGTCGACTATGGCTACACCTTC.

This sequence joins TRBV6-1 and TRBJ1-1; D is undetermined. The CDR3 consists of 14 residues. Trimming took 0 bases from V and 4 from J, leaving 9 bases between them. Germline V gene lookup returns CDR1 MNHNS and CDR2 SASEGT. DNA of the CDR3: TGTGCCAGCAGTGAAGCGCTCCCTGTCACTGAAGCTTTCTTT. Translated: CASSEALPVTEAFF.

This clone appeared a single time. The rearrangement uses TRBV30 and TRBJ1-4; no reliable D call. The CDR3 runs to 13 residues. Trimming left V 3 bases short and J 2 bases short, with 7 bases between. Germline V gives CDR1 GTSNPN, CDR2 SVGIG (reference sequence). CDR3 DNA sequence: TGTGCCTGGAGGAGGTCTACTAATGAAAAACTGTTTTTT. It encodes CAWRRSTNEKLFF. The complete variable domain, with remaining parts taken from reference TRBV30 and TRBJ1-4, reads SQTIHQWPATLVQPVGSPLSLECTVEGTSNPNLYWYRQAAGRGLQLLFYSVGIGQISSEVPQNLSASRPQDRQFILSSKKLLLSDSGFYLCAWRRSTNEKLFFGSGTQLSVL.

J is TRBJ1-4 and V is TRBV7-9, with D uncertain. The CDR3 sequence is 15 residues long. Germline CDR1 and CDR2: SEHNR and FQNEAQ (reference sequence). V lost 5 bases and J 5 bases, leaving 15 bases between the germline ends. The CDR3 here is CASSLLGVGNEKLFF. For the CDR3, the DNA is TGTGCCAGCAGCCTACTTGGGGTTGGAAATGAAAAACTGTTTTTT.

The J gene is TRBJ1-1, the V gene TRBV4-1; D gene unclear. Germline CDR1 reads MGHRA; CDR2 reads YSYEKL. The V end lost 1 base, the J end lost 3 bases, and 3 bases lay between the germline ends. The CDR3 is made up of 12 amino acids. In DNA, the CDR3 is TGCGCCAGCAGCCAAGTGGACACTGAAGCTTTCTTT. It is translated as CASSQVDTEAFF.

V and J are TRBV4-3 and TRBJ1-1; no definite D call. The CDR3 consists of 13 residues. Germline V gives CDR1 LGHNA, CDR2 YSLEER. Trimming left V 0 bases short and J 5 bases short, with 7 bases between. In DNA form, the CDR3 reads TGCGCCAGCAGCCAAGAAATAATAACTGAAGCTTTCTTT. Amino acid sequence: CASSQEIITEAFF.